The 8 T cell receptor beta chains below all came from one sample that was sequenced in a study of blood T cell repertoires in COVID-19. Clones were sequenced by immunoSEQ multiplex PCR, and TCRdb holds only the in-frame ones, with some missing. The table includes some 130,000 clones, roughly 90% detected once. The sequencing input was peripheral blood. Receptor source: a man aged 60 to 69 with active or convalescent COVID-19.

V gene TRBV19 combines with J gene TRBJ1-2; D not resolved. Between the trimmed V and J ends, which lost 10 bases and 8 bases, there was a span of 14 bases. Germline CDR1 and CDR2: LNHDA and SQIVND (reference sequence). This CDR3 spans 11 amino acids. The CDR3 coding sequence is TGTGCCACCACACGGGAGGGCGGCTACACCTTC. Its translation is CATTREGGYTF.

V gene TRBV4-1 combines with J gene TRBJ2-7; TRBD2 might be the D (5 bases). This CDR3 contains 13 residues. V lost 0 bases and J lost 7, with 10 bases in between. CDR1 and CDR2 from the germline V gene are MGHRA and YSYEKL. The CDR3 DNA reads TGCGCCAGCAGCCAAGAAGGATGGAGGGAGCAGTACTTC. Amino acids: CASSQEGWREQYF.

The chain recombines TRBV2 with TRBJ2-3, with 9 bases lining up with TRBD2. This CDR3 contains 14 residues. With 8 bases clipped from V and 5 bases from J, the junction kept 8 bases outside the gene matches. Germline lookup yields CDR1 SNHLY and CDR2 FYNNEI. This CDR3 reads CASRMAGGVDTQYF. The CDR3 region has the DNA TGTGCCAGCCGGATGGCGGGGGGGGTAGATACGCAGTATTTT.

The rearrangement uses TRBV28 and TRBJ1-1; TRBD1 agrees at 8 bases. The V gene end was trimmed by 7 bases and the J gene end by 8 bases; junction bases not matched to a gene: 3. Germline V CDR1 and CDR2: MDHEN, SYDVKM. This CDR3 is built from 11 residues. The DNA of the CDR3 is TGTGCCAGCAAGGACAGGGTAGAAGCTTTCTTT. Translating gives CASKDRVEAFF.

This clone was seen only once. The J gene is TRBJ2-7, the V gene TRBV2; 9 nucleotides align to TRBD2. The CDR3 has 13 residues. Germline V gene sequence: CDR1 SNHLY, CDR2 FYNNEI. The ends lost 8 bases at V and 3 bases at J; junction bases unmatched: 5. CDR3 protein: CASRSGGHYEQYF. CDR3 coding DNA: TGTGCCAGCCGTAGCGGGGGACACTACGAGCAGTACTTC.

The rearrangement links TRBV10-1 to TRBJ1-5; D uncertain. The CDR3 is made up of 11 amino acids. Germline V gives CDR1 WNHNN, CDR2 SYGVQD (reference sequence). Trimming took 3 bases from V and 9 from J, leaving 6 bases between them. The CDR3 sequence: CASSEPGPQHF. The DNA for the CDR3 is TGCGCCAGCAGTGAACCAGGGCCCCAGCATTTT.

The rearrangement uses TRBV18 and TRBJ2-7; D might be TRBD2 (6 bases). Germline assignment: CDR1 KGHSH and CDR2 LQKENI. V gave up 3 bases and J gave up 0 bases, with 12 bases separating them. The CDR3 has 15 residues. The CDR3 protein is CASSPLAVSSYEQYF. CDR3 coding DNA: TGTGCCAGCTCACCGTTAGCGGTAAGCTCCTACGAGCAGTACTTC.

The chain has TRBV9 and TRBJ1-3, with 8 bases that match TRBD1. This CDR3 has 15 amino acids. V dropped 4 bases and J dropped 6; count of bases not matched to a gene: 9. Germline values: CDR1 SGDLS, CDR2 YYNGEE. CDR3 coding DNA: TGTGCCAGCAGCTCCGGACAGGGTCATGAAAACACCATATATTTT. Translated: CASSSGQGHENTIYF.